This T cell receptor beta chain was captured by sequencing in a study of T-cell memory formation after mild COVID-19. Study as a whole: The TCR clusters were mostly specific to one donor. General observations from the study: CD4+ contracting clones were found mainly in CM and EM, and CD8+ ones in EMRA.

TCR alpha and TCR beta cDNA libraries carrying sample barcodes and UMIs came from 5'RACE with constant-segment primers. TCRdb independently ran MiXCR on the 5' RACE reads; one entry per CDR3 protein. The profile shows 200,000 or so distinct CDR3 sequences, 9.5% of them singletons. In its sample, this clonotype was seen a few times. Its antigen remains unidentified. The sequenced material came from PBMCs or a T cell subset sorted from them (not recorded which). The sequence was collected from a man aged 18 to 29 who had mild COVID-19 (a few samples of this study predate the infection). Cell type and time point are not known.

The CDR3 here is CASSLLPGQGETDTQYF. CDR3 DNA sequence: TGTGCCAGCAGCCTACTACCGGGACAGGGCGAGACAGATACGCAGTATTTT. The chain uses TRBV4-2 and TRBJ2-3, with 9 nucleotides matching TRBD1. The CDR3 runs 17 residues. CDR1 is LGHNA, CDR2 YNFKEQ, per germline. V shed 4 bases, J shed 3 bases, and the junction held 11 bases outside the gene matches.